A selection of T cell receptor beta chains follows, all from one sample in a study of blood T cell repertoires in COVID-19. Here immunoSEQ multiplex PCR was the method, and the copy in TCRdb shows in-frame clones only, minus some. The sample has more than 35,000 clones, roughly 75% seen once. The sequencing input was peripheral blood. These receptors were collected from a man in his sixties or seventies with acute or convalescent COVID-19. Each CDR3 is given with its conserved first and last residue. A D gene is named only where the DNA matches it firmly. Some rows mark clone size as missing; the rest say once, few, many or name a class of expanded clone.

V	J	D	size	CDR3	DNA
TRBV6-1	TRBJ1-6	.	.	CASSDVRGGGRNSPLHF	TGTGCCAGCAGTGATGTCCGGGGAGGCGGGAGGAATTCACCCCTCCACTTT
TRBV19	TRBJ2-7	.	.	CASSMDWTDPQYF	TGTGCCAGTAGTATGGATTGGACAGACCCGCAGTACTTC
TRBV2	TRBJ2-6	.	.	CASSEFGSGANVLTF	TGTGCCAGCAGTGAATTCGGCTCTGGGGCCAACGTCCTGACTTTC
TRBV7-2	TRBJ2-5	.	once	CASSIPTGVRALYF	TGTGCCAGCAGCATCCCTACGGGGGTACGGGCGTTATACTTC
TRBV6-2/TRBV6-3	TRBJ1-5	TRBD1	.	CASSHGQVSNQPQHF	TGTGCCAGCAGCCACGGACAGGTTAGCAATCAGCCCCAGCATTTT
TRBV27	TRBJ1-2	TRBD1	few	CASSRQTGATNYGYTF	TGTGCCAGCAGTCGTCAGACAGGGGCGACTAACTATGGCTACACCTTC
TRBV18	TRBJ1-2	TRBD1	.	CASSRTGGVSGNYGYTF	TGTGCCAGCTCTCGGACAGGGGGAGTTTCGGGGAACTATGGCTACACCTTC
TRBV6-2/TRBV6-3	TRBJ2-3	TRBD1	.	CASSPGTGIASDTQYF	TGTGCCAGCAGCCCCGGGACAGGGATTGCCTCGGATACGCAGTATTTT
TRBV11-3	TRBJ2-1	.	.	CASSLDRGVNNEQFF	TGTGCCAGCAGCTTAGATCGCGGGGTCAACAATGAGCAGTTCTTC
TRBV7-9	TRBJ2-7	.	.	CASSLAQGRAASYEQYF	TGTGCCAGCAGCTTAGCGCAGGGCAGGGCCGCCTCCTACGAGCAGTACTTC
TRBV2	TRBJ1-4	.	.	CASREQGITNEKLFF	TGTGCCAGCAGAGAACAGGGCATCACTAATGAAAAACTGTTTTTT
TRBV2	TRBJ2-1	TRBD2	.	CASSEVGTSHAEQFF	TGTGCCAGCAGTGAAGTGGGGACTAGTCATGCTGAGCAGTTCTTC
TRBV6-5	TRBJ1-2	TRBD1	few	CASSPVQGAGYTF	TGTGCCAGCAGTCCGGTTCAGGGGGCCGGCTACACCTTC
TRBV13	TRBJ1-4	TRBD1	few	CASSFRDSNEKLFF	TGTGCCAGCAGTTTCCGGGACAGTAACGAAAAACTGTTTTTT
TRBV11-2	TRBJ1-6	TRBD1	.	CASSRTGERHNSPLHF	TGTGCCAGCAGCCGGACAGGGGAAAGACATAATTCACCCCTCCACTTT
TRBV12-3/TRBV12-4	TRBJ1-1	.	.	CASGPLMKAFF	TGTGCCAGCGGTCCCCTAATGAAAGCTTTCTTT
TRBV13	TRBJ2-6	.	.	CASSTMLRVSGANVLTF	TGTGCCAGCAGCACTATGCTCAGGGTTTCTGGGGCCAACGTCCTGACTTTC
TRBV7-2	TRBJ2-1	TRBD1	.	CASSFRTGSYNEQFF	TGTGCCAGCAGCTTCCGGACAGGGTCCTACAATGAGCAGTTCTTC
TRBV7-2	TRBJ2-7	TRBD2	.	CASSSTSVYEQYF	TGTGCCAGCAGCTCGACTAGCGTCTACGAGCAGTACTTC
TRBV5-8	TRBJ2-1	TRBD2	few	CASSSGTSGTYNEQFF	TGTGCCAGCAGCTCCGGGACTAGCGGGACCTACAATGAGCAGTTCTTC
TRBV4-3	TRBJ1-1	.	.	CASSQAEGGRTEAFF	TGCGCCAGCAGCCAAGCCGAGGGAGGCAGGACTGAAGCTTTCTTT
TRBV6-5	TRBJ2-6	TRBD1	.	CASITGGTGANVLTF	TGTGCCAGCATCACAGGGGGTACTGGGGCCAACGTCCTGACTTTC
TRBV5-6	TRBJ1-3	.	few	CASSLGPLPSGNTIYF	TGTGCCAGCAGCTTGGGTCCCCTTCCCTCTGGAAACACCATATATTTT
TRBV28	TRBJ1-5	TRBD1	few	CASSLIPNWDSYQPQHF	TGTGCCAGCAGTTTAATCCCGAACTGGGACAGCTATCAGCCCCAGCATTTT
TRBV7-8	TRBJ1-5	.	.	CASSPGRVNQPQHF	TGTGCCAGCAGCCCGGGGAGGGTCAATCAGCCCCAGCATTTT
TRBV6-1	TRBJ2-4	TRBD1	.	CASSETGVGKNIQYF	TGTGCCAGCAGTGAGACAGGGGTTGGCAAAAACATTCAGTACTTC
TRBV7-2	TRBJ1-2	.	.	CASSLGRERGYTF	TGTGCCAGCAGCTTAGGACGGGAGCGTGGCTACACCTTC
TRBV9	TRBJ2-1	.	.	CASSAAGQRLNEQFF	TGTGCCAGCAGCGCTGCGGGACAGAGACTCAATGAGCAGTTCTTC
TRBV12-3/TRBV12-4	TRBJ2-5	TRBD2	.	CASRAGSKETQYF	TGTGCCAGCAGAGCGGGGAGTAAAGAGACCCAGTACTTC
TRBV10-3	TRBJ1-1	TRBD1	.	CAISGGTGGRRTEAFF	TGTGCCATCAGTGGGGGGACAGGGGGCCGGCGGACTGAAGCTTTCTTT
TRBV18	TRBJ2-3	.	few	CASSPVAASTDTQYF	TGTGCCAGCTCACCGGTAGCGGCTAGCACAGATACGCAGTATTTT
TRBV5-4	TRBJ2-7	.	medium-sized	CASSRAPGEQYF	TGTGCCAGCAGCCGAGCCCCTGGCGAGCAGTACTTC
TRBV11-2	TRBJ2-3	.	.	CASSSREDYTSTDTQYF	TGTGCCAGCAGCTCCAGGGAGGACTACACGAGCACAGATACGCAGTATTTT
TRBV28	TRBJ2-7	TRBD1	.	CASKGTGGSYEQYF	TGTGCCAGCAAGGGGACAGGGGGCTCCTACGAGCAGTACTTC
TRBV27	TRBJ2-5	TRBD2	few	CASSPFAGGVKETQYF	TGTGCCAGCAGCCCATTCGCGGGAGGGGTCAAAGAGACCCAGTACTTC
TRBV7-8	TRBJ1-1	.	once	CASSLAPGGQNTEAFF	TGTGCCAGCAGCTTAGCGCCCGGGGGGCAGAACACTGAAGCTTTCTTT
TRBV10-3	TRBJ1-2	TRBD1	.	CAMTGTGAYGYTF	TGTGCCATGACCGGGACAGGAGCCTATGGCTACACCTTC
TRBV6-5	TRBJ1-1	.	.	CASRLSGDSHTEAFF	TGTGCCAGCAGATTATCGGGGGATTCGCACACTGAAGCTTTCTTT
TRBV14	TRBJ1-2	.	.	CASSQGPGVDYGYTF	TGTGCCAGCAGCCAAGGCCCAGGCGTTGATTATGGCTACACCTTC
TRBV11-2	TRBJ2-5	.	.	CASSLTELSVHF	TGTGCCAGCAGCTTAACAGAGCTCTCGGTTCACTTC
TRBV18	TRBJ2-6	TRBD1	.	CASSHRDVTGSNVLTF	TGTGCCAGCTCACATCGTGACGTGACAGGGTCGAACGTCCTGACTTTC
TRBV5-4	TRBJ1-2	TRBD1	.	CASSPGQAVGYGYTF	TGTGCCAGCAGCCCTGGACAGGCCGTCGGTTATGGCTACACCTTC
TRBV5-6	TRBJ1-3	.	.	CASCKVGAGGGNTIYF	TGTGCCAGCTGTAAGGTGGGGGCAGGAGGAGGAAACACCATATATTTT
TRBV6-6	TRBJ1-2	TRBD1	.	CASSPLPRQGANYGYTF	TGTGCCAGCAGTCCCCTCCCACGACAGGGCGCTAACTATGGCTACACCTTC
TRBV19	TRBJ2-3	TRBD1	.	CASSSRTGAQYF	TGTGCCAGTAGTTCTCGGACAGGGGCGCAGTATTTT
TRBV5-8	TRBJ1-1	.	.	CASSSGVQRGPNTEAFF	TGTGCCAGCAGCTCAGGAGTACAAAGGGGCCCGAACACTGAAGCTTTCTTT
TRBV30	TRBJ2-3	.	.	CAWTRREDTQYF	TGTGCCTGGACAAGACGGGAAGATACGCAGTATTTT
TRBV24-1	TRBJ2-1	.	few	CATSVTLPDYSYNEQFF	TGTGCCACCAGTGTTACTTTACCCGATTACTCCTACAATGAGCAGTTCTTC
TRBV19	TRBJ1-5	TRBD1	.	CASSRTGKGNQPQHF	TGTGCCAGTAGTAGGACAGGGAAGGGCAATCAGCCCCAGCATTTT
TRBV18	TRBJ1-1	TRBD1	.	CASSPLLDRGLIGWTEAFF	TGTGCCAGCTCACCCCTATTAGACAGGGGTCTAATAGGTTGGACTGAAGCTTTCTTT
TRBV27	TRBJ1-1	TRBD1	few	CASSRPRDRNTEAFF	TGTGCCAGCAGCCGACCTAGGGACAGAAACACTGAAGCTTTCTTT
TRBV19	TRBJ1-3	.	.	CASSIDLVAAGNTIYF	TGTGCCAGTAGTATAGATCTCGTGGCGGCTGGAAACACCATATATTTT
TRBV14	TRBJ1-1	.	.	CASSLGLNTEAFF	TGTGCCAGCTCGTTGGGACTCAACACTGAAGCTTTCTTT
TRBV18	TRBJ1-1	.	.	CASSLEKAFF	TGTGCCAGCTCACTAGAAAAAGCTTTCTTT
TRBV11-3	TRBJ2-2	TRBD1	.	CASSPGQGENTGELFF	TGTGCCAGCAGCCCCGGACAGGGGGAAAACACCGGGGAGCTGTTTTTT
TRBV9	TRBJ2-2	.	.	CASSLRQGGAGELFF	TGTGCCAGCAGCTTACGTCAGGGTGGCGCCGGGGAGCTGTTTTTT
TRBV6-2/TRBV6-3	TRBJ1-1	.	.	CASSYSLLEGNTEAFF	TGTGCCAGCAGTTACTCCCTCCTAGAGGGAAACACTGAAGCTTTCTTT
TRBV4-3	TRBJ1-5	.	.	CASSQDWQRNQPQHF	TGCGCCAGCAGCCAAGACTGGCAGCGAAATCAGCCCCAGCATTTT
TRBV30	TRBJ1-2	TRBD1	.	CAWTGTGRGYGYTF	TGTGCCTGGACCGGGACAGGTCGGGGCTATGGCTACACCTTC
TRBV28	TRBJ2-5	.	.	CASRTYGDWETQYF	TGTGCCAGCAGGACTTACGGAGATTGGGAGACCCAGTACTTC